Detailed here is one T cell receptor (beta chain). The antigen is undetermined. This specimen comes from a study of cytomegalovirus exposure and HLA in healthy donors. CDR1 and CDR2 from the germline V gene are SGHVS and FQNEAQ. This CDR3 has 15 residues. Trimming cost V 2 bases and J 0 bases, with 10 bases left between them. General study results and limits: V- and J-gene trimming of TCR beta was linked (in a later analysis) to a missense DCLRE1C variant. Whilst most TCR sequences proved rare, a subset of public TCRs occurred across many donors. In a later analysis, TCR association rates varied by HLA locus: DRB1 most, HLA-C fewest.

With 60 Vbeta and 13 Jbeta primers, the PCR was carried out. The data were produced by immunoSEQ multiplex PCR, yet TCRdb's version contains in-frame clones alone and is incomplete. The top ten clones hold roughly 2.9% of a sample with about 140,000 clones, 80% to 85% of them seen once. The rearrangement links TRBV7-8 to TRBJ1-1; D is unclear. The sequenced sample consisted of PBMCs. The source is a woman aged 25 to 45 in good health and CMV-seronegative. In nucleotides, the CDR3 is TGTGCCAGCAGCTTAATGGGAGGGTTGAACACTGAAGCTTTCTTT. Its protein is CASSLMGGLNTEAFF.